The 23 T cell receptor beta chains reported below all come from one sample, sequenced in a study of shared clonotypes between healthy human individuals. TCRdb's table, derived via immunoSEQ multiplex PCR, lists solely in-frame clones and lacks some. This repertoire shows some 1,400,000 clones, roughly 96% found once; its top ten account for about 1.2%. Sequencing used naive CD4+ T cells sorted from blood. Indicated subset: CD45RA+ positively selected. The receptors shown here come from a man under 40 in good health.

As concerns this clone: Other DNA sequences within the sample encode an identical CDR3. This chain connects TRBV9 to TRBJ2-3; D not certain. V lost 0 bases, J lost 5 bases, and 4 bases lay in between. Looked up from germline, CDR1 is SGDLS and CDR2 is YYNGEE. CDR3 size: 12 residues. In DNA, the CDR3 is TGTGCCAGCAGCGTAGTAGGAGATACGCAGTATTTT. It specifies CASSVVGDTQYF.

This chain connects TRBV4-2 to TRBJ2-3; 8 bases map to TRBD1. Losses at the gene ends were 0 bases for V and 4 bases for J; bases not matched to a gene: 9. Germline V gene data show CDR1 as LGHNA and CDR2 as YNFKEQ. The CDR3 is 17 amino acids. The CDR3 reads CASSQDIGQGSPDTQYF. CDR3 nucleotide sequence: TGTGCCAGCAGCCAAGATATAGGACAGGGTTCCCCAGATACGCAGTATTTT.

CDR3 sequence (DNA): TGTGCCAGCACCTTACAGGGAGGGGAAAAACTGTTTTTT. It codes for CASTLQGGEKLFF. The rearrangement joins TRBV2 to TRBJ1-4; D might be TRBD1 (6 bases). Looked up from germline, CDR1 is SNHLY and CDR2 is FYNNEI. This CDR3 is built from 13 residues. V lost 7 bases, J lost 8 bases, and 14 bases lay in between.

The V and J genes are TRBV18 and TRBJ2-5; D unclear. V was pared by 3 bases and J by 4 bases, with 9 bases between. This CDR3 comprises 13 residues. CDR1 and CDR2 from the germline V gene are KGHSH and LQKENI. The CDR3 region is CASSPPIAETQYF. CDR3 DNA: TGTGCCAGCTCACCCCCGATCGCAGAGACCCAGTACTTC.

The V gene is TRBV10-3, the J gene TRBJ1-2, with no clear D. The CDR3 is 17 residues long. Trimming removed 5 bases from V and 0 bases from J, with 19 bases in between. The germline V gene encodes CDR1 ENHRY and CDR2 SYGVKD. The CDR3 DNA follows: TGTGCCATCAGTCCAGACCTCGGACGAGCCTCTAACTATGGCTACACCTTC. The encoded protein is CAISPDLGRASNYGYTF.

The sample holds a few counts of this clone. The chain uses TRBV29-1 and TRBJ2-3; 14 nucleotides match TRBD2. Germline V gene lookup returns CDR1 SQVTM and CDR2 ANQGSEA. The CDR3 runs 14 residues. The ends lost 6 bases at V and 5 bases at J; junction bases unmatched: 4. The CDR3 nucleotides read TGCAGCGTCGGGACTAGCGGGAGTTTAGATACGCAGTATTTT. Translation gives CSVGTSGSLDTQYF.

Worth noting for this clone: In the same sample, other DNA sequences code for this CDR3. The chain combines TRBV19 with TRBJ1-1; a weak D match, TRBD1 (5 bases). The germline gives CDR1 LNHDA, CDR2 SQIVND (reference sequence). V lost 3 bases and J 1 base, leaving 12 bases between the germline ends. This CDR3 is built from 15 residues. The CDR3 nucleotides read TGTGCCAGTAGTATTGGGGGTCCGAGGAACACTGAAGCTTTCTTT. Translation: CASSIGGPRNTEAFF.

V is TRBV5-1 and J is TRBJ2-1; the match to TRBD2 covers 10 bases. Germline V lookup: CDR1 SGHRS, CDR2 YFSETQ. The CDR3 spans 17 residues. Trimming cost V 0 bases and J 7 bases; bases outside gene matches: 10. The CDR3 nucleotides read TGCGCCAGCAGCTTGGCCCCTAGCGGGAGTATTGTGAATGAGCAGTTCTTC. Translated: CASSLAPSGSIVNEQFF.

V is TRBV18 and J is TRBJ1-5, with D unclear. CDR1 is KGHSH and CDR2 is LQKENI in the germline V gene. Trimming removed 3 bases at V and 1 base at J, with 22 bases between. This CDR3 has 19 amino acids. For the CDR3, the DNA is TGTGCCAGCTCACCCCCACTTGCGGGAGGGCCAAGGAGCAATCAGCCCCAGCATTTT. The encoded protein is CASSPPLAGGPRSNQPQHF.

The chain recombines TRBV5-6 with TRBJ2-7, with TRBD1 matching 8 bases. Germline V gives CDR1 SGHDT, CDR2 YYEEEE. This CDR3 comprises 14 residues. After removal of 7 bases from V and 3 bases from J, the junction contained 9 bases not matched to a gene. The CDR3 nucleotides are TGTGCCAGCCTTGGACAGGGAATCAACTACGAGCAGTACTTC. Residues: CASLGQGINYEQYF.

CDR3 in DNA: TGTGCCGGAAGCAGGGATTTACTCACTGAAGCTTTCTTT. Encoded protein: CAGSRDLLTEAFF. The chain uses TRBV28 and TRBJ1-1, with a tentative D call TRBD1 (5 bases). The CDR3 extends over 13 amino acids. Germline V gives CDR1 MDHEN, CDR2 SYDVKM. V was shortened by 11 bases and J by 4 bases, with 17 bases between the two germline ends.

This chain joins TRBV30 and TRBJ1-3; D not resolved. There are 11 residues in the CDR3. Germline lookup yields CDR1 GTSNPN and CDR2 SVGIG (reference sequence). Deletions cut 8 bases from V and 0 bases from J, with 5 bases between. CDR3 sequence (DNA): TGTGCCCGTCACTCTGGAAACACCATATATTTT. Encoded protein: CARHSGNTIYF. Looking up the rest from reference TRBV30 and TRBJ1-3 gives the full variable domain: SQTIHQWPATLVQPVGSPLSLECTVEGTSNPNLYWYRQAAGRGLQLLFYSVGIGQISSEVPQNLSASRPQDRQFILSSKKLLLSDSGFYLCARHSGNTIYFGEGSWLTVV.

The rearrangement uses TRBV5-8 and TRBJ2-7, with D possibly TRBD2 on 5 matching bases. The length of the CDR3 is 15 residues. The V end lost 0 bases, the J end lost 7 bases, and 17 bases lay between the germline ends. Germline V gene data show CDR1 as SGHTS and CDR2 as YDEGEE. CDR3 in amino acids: CASSLVRGVLGEQYF. The DNA for the CDR3 is TGTGCCAGCAGCTTGGTCCGGGGAGTACTGGGGGAGCAGTACTTC.

The chain is built from TRBV28 and TRBJ1-3; unclear D gene. CDR1 is MDHEN and CDR2 is SYDVKM in the germline V gene. V dropped 3 bases and J dropped 3 bases, with 24 bases sitting between them. CDR3 length: 19 residues. The CDR3 DNA sequence: TGTGCCAGCAGTTTCCTGGTCTCAGGTGTGGGTTCGATTGGAAACACCATATATTTT. The encoded protein is CASSFLVSGVGSIGNTIYF.

This chain connects TRBV7-9 to TRBJ2-5, with unresolved D. Germline values: CDR1 SEHNR, CDR2 FQNEAQ (reference sequence). Trimming pared 1 base from V and 7 bases from J, leaving 4 bases between. The CDR3 is 11 residues long. As DNA, the CDR3 is TGTGCCAGCAGCTTAGGACGGACCCAGTACTTC. This gives the protein CASSLGRTQYF. The complete variable domain, with remaining parts taken from reference TRBV7-9 and TRBJ2-5, reads DTGVSQNPRHKITKRGQNVTFRCDPISEHNRLYWYRQTLGQGPEFLTYFQNEAQLEKSRLLSDRFSAERPKGSFSTLEIQRTEQGDSAMYLCASSLGRTQYFGPGTRLLVL.

The chain employs TRBV5-4 and TRBJ2-1, with 7 bases lining up with TRBD2. V lost 0 bases and J lost 8; bases outside the gene matches: 8. The CDR3 has 15 residues. Germline CDR1 and CDR2: SGHNT and YYREEE (reference sequence). Here the CDR3 reads CASSLGTRRLYEQFF. CDR3 nucleotides: TGTGCCAGCAGCTTGGGGACTAGACGTCTCTATGAGCAGTTCTTC.

The V call is TRBV25-1, the J call TRBJ2-2; 10 positions match TRBD1. The junction had 8 bases not matched to a gene; V was cut back by 5 bases and J by 5 bases. CDR1 and CDR2 from the germline V gene are MGHDK and SYGVNS. The CDR3 consists of 16 residues. As DNA, the CDR3 is TGTGCCAGCAGTCCATCCCGGACAGGGGGGACCGGGGAGCTGTTTTTT. Translated, it gives CASSPSRTGGTGELFF.

V usage is TRBV30 and J usage is TRBJ1-2; D gene uncertain. This CDR3 has 10 residues. Per germline, CDR1 GTSNPN and CDR2 SVGIG (reference sequence). V was clipped by 8 bases and J by 8 bases, with 12 bases between them. The CDR3 DNA sequence: TGTGCCGAGGGTGGCGGGGGCTACACCTTC. This codes for CAEGGGGYTF.

This clone appeared a single time. The chain carries TRBV6-5 and TRBJ2-7; tentatively, D is TRBD1 (6 bases). Germline V gives CDR1 MNHEY, CDR2 SVGAGI. Trimming took 5 bases from V and 2 from J, leaving 16 bases between them. The CDR3 has 15 residues. Here the CDR3 reads CASSKVRDKAYEQYF. The CDR3 coding sequence is TGTGCCAGCAGTAAAGTCCGGGACAAAGCCTACGAGCAGTACTTC.

The rearrangement uses TRBV21-1 and TRBJ2-7; the table's D call, TRBD2, was not checked against the DNA. TRBV21-1 is a pseudogene. The CDR3 has 13 amino acids. The chain's CDR3 is CASSIFGSYEQYF. Here the CDR3 DNA reads TGTGCCAGCAGCATCTTCGGTTCCTACGAGCAGTACTTC.

The chain couples TRBV5-4 to TRBJ1-1; no firm D call. The CDR3 consists of 13 residues. V was clipped by 2 bases and J by 1 base, with 6 bases between them. The germline V gene encodes CDR1 SGHNT and CDR2 YYREEE (reference sequence). The CDR3 protein is CASSFQTNTEAFF. CDR3 nucleotides: TGTGCCAGCAGCTTTCAGACGAACACTGAAGCTTTCTTT.

This chain joins TRBV4-2 and TRBJ2-2; 7 nucleotides match TRBD1. This CDR3 has 14 residues. V shed 8 bases, J shed 1 base, and the junction held 4 bases outside the gene matches. The germline V gene encodes CDR1 LGHNA and CDR2 YNFKEQ. The CDR3 region is CASQGDGNTGELFF. The CDR3 nucleotides read TGTGCCAGCCAGGGGGACGGGAACACCGGGGAGCTGTTTTTT.

As concerns this clone: Within the sample, other DNA sequences also encode this same CDR3. The rearrangement uses TRBV18 and TRBJ2-5, with D tentatively TRBD2 (5 bases). Trimming left V 2 bases short and J 2 bases short, with 9 bases between. This CDR3 has 14 amino acids. CDR1 is KGHSH and CDR2 is LQKENI in the germline V gene. CDR3 amino acids: CASSPRELQETQYF. CDR3 nucleotide sequence: TGTGCCAGCTCACCAAGGGAGTTACAAGAGACCCAGTACTTC.